This T cell receptor (beta chain) came from a study of shared clonotypes between healthy human individuals. For the study at large: There were three CD4 naive, three CD4 memory, two CD8 naive and one CD8 memory plates per donor.

The CDR3 is 15 residues long. CDR1 is LNHNV, CDR2 YYDKDF, per germline (reference sequence). The germline V and J ends were trimmed by 1 base and 0 bases, with 10 bases remaining between them. Only in-frame clones appear in the TCRdb table, and some are missing; sequencing was by immunoSEQ multiplex PCR. The sample lists 2 million to 3 million clones, approximately 94% occurring once. V gene TRBV15 combines with J gene TRBJ2-7; a possible D gene is TRBD2 (5 bases). The sample consisted of naive CD4+ T cells from PBMCs. The subset: CD45RA+ positively selected. This receptor was taken from a man in his late teens or twenties in good health. Some clones in this sample may be carry-over from other donors' samples. The CDR3 bases are TGTGCCACCAGCAGAGGTAGCGACTCCTCCTACGAGCAGTACTTC. Its translation is CATSRGSDSSYEQYF.